This TCR beta chain was profiled in a study of cytomegalovirus exposure and HLA in healthy donors. Notes on the study in general: Sequencing likely produced, as an artifact, a cluster of highly shared sequence variants. In an earlier analysis, about 87% or about 30%: the productive usage of most TCR beta V segments. In vitro data verified three CMV-associated chains as specific for CMV antigens.

Use of 60 Vbeta and 13 Jbeta primers characterized the PCR. Some clones are missing from TCRdb's copy, which holds only in-frame ones; the method was immunoSEQ multiplex PCR. The data hold about 180,000 clones, with around 82% observed a single time. This clone was detected a few times. Its specificity is unknown. Nominally healthy donors were sampled, though unrecorded immune exposures were likely. The material sequenced was PBMCs. This TCR derives from a man between 60 and 75 years old in good health and CMV-seronegative.

CDR3 nucleotides: TGTGCCAGTAATCGGGTCGATGAGCAGTTCTTC. This translates into CASNRVDEQFF. The V gene is TRBV19, the J gene TRBJ2-1; D unclear. Between the trimmed V and J ends, which lost 7 bases and 8 bases, there was a span of 9 bases. The germline V gene encodes CDR1 LNHDA and CDR2 SQIVND (reference sequence). The CDR3 extends over 11 amino acids.